A single count supports the clone carrying this T cell receptor (beta chain). The data belong to a study of blood T cell repertoires in COVID-19. On the study more broadly: Nucleic acid was either cDNA or gDNA, and it came from T cells, B-cell-depleted T cells, or PBMCs.

Only in-frame clones appear in the TCRdb table, and some are missing; sequencing was by immunoSEQ multiplex PCR. The sample shows some 89,000 clones, about nine tenths of them seen only once. The CDR3 consists of 15 residues. Unmatched junction bases numbered 4, after V lost 4 bases and J lost 0 bases. Per germline, CDR1 SGHTS and CDR2 YDEGEE. The chain links TRBV5-8 to TRBJ1-2; 9 bases map to TRBD1. The source material was peripheral blood. The sequence came from a man in his 60s with acute or convalescent COVID-19. CDR3 DNA: TGTGCCAGCAGCGTTACAGGGGGCACTAACTATGGCTACACCTTC. Translation gives CASSVTGGTNYGYTF. The full variable domain, completed using reference TRBV5-8 and TRBJ1-2, is EAGVTQSPTHLIKTRGQQATLRCSPISGHTSVYWYQQALGLGLQFLLWYDEGEERNRGNFPPRFSGRQFPNYSSELNVNALELEDSALYLCASSVTGGTNYGYTFGSGTRLTVV.